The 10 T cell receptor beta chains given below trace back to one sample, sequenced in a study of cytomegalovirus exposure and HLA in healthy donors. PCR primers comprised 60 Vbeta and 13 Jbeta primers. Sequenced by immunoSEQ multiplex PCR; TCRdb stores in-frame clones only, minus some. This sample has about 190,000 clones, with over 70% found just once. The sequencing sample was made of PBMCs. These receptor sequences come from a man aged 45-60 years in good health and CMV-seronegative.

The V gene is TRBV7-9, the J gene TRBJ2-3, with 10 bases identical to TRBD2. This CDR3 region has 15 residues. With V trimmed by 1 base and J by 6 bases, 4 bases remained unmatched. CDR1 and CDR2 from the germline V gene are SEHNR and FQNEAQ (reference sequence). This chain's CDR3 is CASSLVAGGRDTQYF. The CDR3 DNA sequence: TGTGCCAGCAGCTTAGTAGCGGGGGGTCGGGATACGCAGTATTTT. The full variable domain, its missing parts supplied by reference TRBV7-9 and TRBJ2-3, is DTGVSQNPRHKITKRGQNVTFRCDPISEHNRLYWYRQTLGQGPEFLTYFQNEAQLEKSRLLSDRFSAERPKGSFSTLEIQRTEQGDSAMYLCASSLVAGGRDTQYFGPGTRLTVL.

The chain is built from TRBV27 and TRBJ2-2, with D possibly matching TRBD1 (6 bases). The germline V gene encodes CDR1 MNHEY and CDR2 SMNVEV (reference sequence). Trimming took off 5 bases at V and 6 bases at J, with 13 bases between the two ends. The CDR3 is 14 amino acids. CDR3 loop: CASSILDRPGELFF. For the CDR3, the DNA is TGTGCCAGCAGTATTCTAGACAGGCCCGGGGAGCTGTTTTTT.

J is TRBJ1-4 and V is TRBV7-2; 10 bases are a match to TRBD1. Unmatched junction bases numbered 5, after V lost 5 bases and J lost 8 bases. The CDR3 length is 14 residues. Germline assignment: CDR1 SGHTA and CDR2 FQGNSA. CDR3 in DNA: TGTGCCAGCAGCCGGGACAGGGGAGGGGAAAAACTGTTTTTT. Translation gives CASSRDRGGEKLFF.

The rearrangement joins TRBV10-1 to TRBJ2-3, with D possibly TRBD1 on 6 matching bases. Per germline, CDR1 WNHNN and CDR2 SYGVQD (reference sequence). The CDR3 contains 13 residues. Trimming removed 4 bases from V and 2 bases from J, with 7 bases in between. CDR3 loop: CASSGTATDTQYF. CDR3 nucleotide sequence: TGCGCCAGCAGTGGGACAGCCACAGATACGCAGTATTTT.

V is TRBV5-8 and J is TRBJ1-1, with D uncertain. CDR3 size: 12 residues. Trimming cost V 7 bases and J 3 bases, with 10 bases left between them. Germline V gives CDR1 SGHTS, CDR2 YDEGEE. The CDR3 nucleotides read TGTGCCAGCGGCCAGGCCCACACTGAAGCTTTCTTT. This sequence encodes CASGQAHTEAFF. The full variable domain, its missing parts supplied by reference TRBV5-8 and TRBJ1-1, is EAGVTQSPTHLIKTRGQQATLRCSPISGHTSVYWYQQALGLGLQFLLWYDEGEERNRGNFPPRFSGRQFPNYSSELNVNALELEDSALYLCASGQAHTEAFFGQGTRLTVV.

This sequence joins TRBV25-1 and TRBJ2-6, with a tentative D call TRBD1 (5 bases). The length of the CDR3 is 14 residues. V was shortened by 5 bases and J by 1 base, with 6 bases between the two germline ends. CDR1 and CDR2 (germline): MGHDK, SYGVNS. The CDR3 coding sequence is TGTGCCAGCAGTCCAGGGTCTGGGGCCAACGTCCTGACTTTC. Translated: CASSPGSGANVLTF. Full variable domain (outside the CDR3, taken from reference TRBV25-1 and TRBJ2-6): EADIYQTPRYLVIGTGKKITLECSQTMGHDKMYWYQQDPGMELHLIHYSYGVNSTEKGDLSSESTVSRIRTEHFPLTLESARPSHTSQYLCASSPGSGANVLTFGAGSRLTVL.

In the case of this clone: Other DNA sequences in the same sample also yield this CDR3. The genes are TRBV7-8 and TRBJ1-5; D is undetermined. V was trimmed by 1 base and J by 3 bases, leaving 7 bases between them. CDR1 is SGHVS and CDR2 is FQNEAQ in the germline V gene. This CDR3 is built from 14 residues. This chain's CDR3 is CASSLGQPNQPQHF. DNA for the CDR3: TGTGCCAGCAGCTTAGGGCAACCCAATCAGCCCCAGCATTTT.

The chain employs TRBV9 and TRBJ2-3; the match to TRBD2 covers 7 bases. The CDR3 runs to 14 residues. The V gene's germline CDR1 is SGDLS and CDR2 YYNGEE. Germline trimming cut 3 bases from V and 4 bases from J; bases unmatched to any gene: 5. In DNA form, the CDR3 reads TGTGCCAGCAGCGCTTCTGGGGGGGCAGATACGCAGTATTTT. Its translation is CASSASGGADTQYF.

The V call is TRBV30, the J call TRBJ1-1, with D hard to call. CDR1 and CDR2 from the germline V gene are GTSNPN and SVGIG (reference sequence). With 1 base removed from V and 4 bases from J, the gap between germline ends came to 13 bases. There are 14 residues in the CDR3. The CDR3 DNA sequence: TGTGCCTGGAGTGGGTTTTCGGGGTTCACTGAAGCTTTCTTT. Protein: CAWSGFSGFTEAFF. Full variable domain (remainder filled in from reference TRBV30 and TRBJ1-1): SQTIHQWPATLVQPVGSPLSLECTVEGTSNPNLYWYRQAAGRGLQLLFYSVGIGQISSEVPQNLSASRPQDRQFILSSKKLLLSDSGFYLCAWSGFSGFTEAFFGQGTRLTVV.

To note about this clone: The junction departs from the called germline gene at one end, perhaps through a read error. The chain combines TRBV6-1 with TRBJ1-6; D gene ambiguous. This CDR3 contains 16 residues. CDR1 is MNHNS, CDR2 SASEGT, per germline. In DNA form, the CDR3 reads TGTGCCAGCAGGGAAGAACCGAGCTCCTATAATTCACCCCTCCACTTT. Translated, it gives CASREEPSSYNSPLHF.